This TCR beta chain was identified during a study of T cell responses to AZD1222 COVID-19 vaccine. Looking at the study overall: Timing groups of about 4 and about 12 weeks for second doses were pooled.

Notes on the study in general: There were vaccine-associated CD4 TCRs across spike, dominant at 160-218 and 743-854.

Here immunoSEQ multiplex PCR was the method, and the copy in TCRdb shows in-frame clones only, minus some. In the table there are some 150,000 clones, 85% to 95% of which are singletons. Note on this clone: Its specificity is not known.

This receptor was taken from an adult in good health. The sample consisted of peripheral blood, taken on day 0 of AZD1222 vaccination.

The chain's CDR3 is CASSPGLAGGNEQFF. The CDR3, as DNA: TGTGCCAGCAGCCCCGGACTAGCGGGGGGAAATGAGCAGTTCTTC. The chain has TRBV3-1 (or the pseudogene TRBV3-2) and TRBJ2-1, with TRBD2 matching 14 bases. Germline CDR1 and CDR2: LGHDT and YNNKEL (reference sequence). With 4 bases clipped from V and 7 bases from J, the junction kept 3 bases outside the gene matches. The CDR3 consists of 15 residues.